A selection of T cell receptor beta chains follows, all from one sample in a study of T cell changes during pregnancy in multiple sclerosis. Clones were sequenced by immunoSEQ multiplex PCR, and TCRdb holds only the in-frame ones, with some missing. Altogether about 19,000 clones are present, 88% being singletons, with the ten largest covering 4.5% to 6%. Specimen: CD8+ T cells from peripheral blood mononuclear cells, collected after pregnancy. The receptor set was obtained from a female donor in good health, enrolled as a control in a pregnancy study. Each CDR3 is given with its conserved first and last residue.

CDR3 length | V gene | CDR3 protein
13 | TRBV4-1 | CASSQTSGYEQYF
14 | TRBV6-6 | CASSYAGFHQPQHF
14 | TRBV2 | CASEGAENLYEQYF
16 | TRBV27 | CASSPDWAGGGDTQYF
13 | TRBV19 | CASRTDEEETQYF
16 | TRBV5-1 | CASSALAGGAPYEQYF
14 | TRBV5-6 | CASSTRRGRDEQYF
15 | TRBV5-1 | CASSFRSGGADEQFF
15 | TRBV11-2 | CASSLGPGSGNEQFF
14 | TRBV30 | CAWRPRQGVYEQYF
17 | TRBV7-8 | CASSKRPERGGIKTQYF
12 | TRBV19 | CASSIGQNSAFF
16 | TRBV2 | CASSGETGRLTDTQYF
15 | TRBV5-6 | CASSPRGRAKNIQYF
15 | TRBV4-3 | CASSHLQNSQETQYF
13 | TRBV5-1 | CASSLKENQPQHF
17 | TRBV9 | CASSYGGGEDSGNTIYF
15 | TRBV7-9 | CASSLVLGAVLEAFF
18 | TRBV7-9 | CASSSGQGSSSGANVLTF
15 | TRBV4-3 | CASSQDPSGHYEQYF
15 | TRBV4-3 | CASSQGDLQGRGYTF
15 | TRBV5-5 | CASSLTVPLNQPQHF
16 | TRBV7-9 | CASSPVRQSKDSPLHF
13 | TRBV25-1 | CASSDGGYVGYTF
14 | TRBV28 | CASSPRGTYQPQHF
16 | TRBV27 | CASSYSGTGRHNEQFF
14 | TRBV11-2 | CASSLDGLNTEAFF
12 | TRBV13 | CASSLEGYGYTF
15 | TRBV27 | CASSVGLAGGKTQYF
17 | TRBV4-3 | CASSQVTGRPNTGELFF
13 | TRBV7-8 | CASSSRVGTEAFF
16 | TRBV10-3 | CAISELQGATNEKLFF
17 | TRBV13 | CASSPLGGAGRTDTQYF
16 | TRBV5-4 | CASNPLGAGINNEQFF
16 | TRBV4-3 | CASSQDEGEPNTEAFF
16 | TRBV29-1 | CSVLIGRGSNTGELFF
16 | TRBV9 | CASSSTGTPANYGYTF
16 | TRBV13 | CASSLGSGGKLRGYTF
14 | TRBV2 | CASSEISGIGEQYF
16 | TRBV5-1 | CASSQGTGGGPGELFF